The rows below give T cell receptor beta chains drawn from one sample of a study of identical twins. TCRdb reprocessed the 5' RACE reads via MiXCR and lists one record per CDR3 protein. Of around 490,000 distinct CDR3 sequences listed, 14% are singletons. The data also belong to a second study, concerning yellow fever vaccine responses in identical twins.

The sequenced material came from CD4+ T cells sorted from blood. All receptors derive from a woman aged 18-29 years in good health. CDR3s include the opening cysteine and the closing phenylalanine or tryptophan. Fields, in order: CDR3 DNA, CDR3 protein, V gene, J gene, clone size, D gene. The D gene is left open where the match is weak. Some rows have no size entry. The others give once, few or many, or a class for an expanded clone.

CDR3 DNA: TGTGCCAGCAGCCACGGGGACATCTATGGCTACACCTTC
CDR3 protein: CASSHGDIYGYTF
V gene: TRBV3-1
J gene: TRBJ1-2
clone size: few
D gene: .

CDR3 DNA: TGTGCCAGCAGTGAACTGGCGGGTCCTTCCCAAGAGACCCAGTACTTC
CDR3 protein: CASSELAGPSQETQYF
V gene: TRBV2
J gene: TRBJ2-5
clone size: few
D gene: .

CDR3 DNA: TGCGCCAGCAGCCAAGATCCCGGGACTAGCGGTGCCGCGAACACCGGGGAGCTGTTTTTT
CDR3 protein: CASSQDPGTSGAANTGELFF
V gene: TRBV4-3
J gene: TRBJ2-2
clone size: .
D gene: TRBD2

CDR3 DNA: TGTGCCAGCAGTGCGTCGGTTAGCAATCAGCCCCAGCATTTT
CDR3 protein: CASSASVSNQPQHF
V gene: TRBV2
J gene: TRBJ1-5
clone size: few
D gene: .

CDR3 DNA: TGCAGTGCTAGAGAGAGTACTGGGGCCAACGTCCTGACTTTC
CDR3 protein: CSARESTGANVLTF
V gene: TRBV20-1
J gene: TRBJ2-6
clone size: .
D gene: .

CDR3 DNA: TGCGCCAGCAGCCCCGTGTGGCCCGGGGAGCTGTTTTTT
CDR3 protein: CASSPVWPGELFF
V gene: TRBV4-1
J gene: TRBJ2-2
clone size: few
D gene: .

CDR3 DNA: TGTGCCAGTAGTACCGGACCCGGGGTGCAGTTCTTC
CDR3 protein: CASSTGPGVQFF
V gene: TRBV19
J gene: TRBJ2-1
clone size: few
D gene: .

CDR3 DNA: TGCGCCAGCAGCGATACTCTAGCCACCGGGGAGCTGTTTTTT
CDR3 protein: CASSDTLATGELFF
V gene: TRBV5-1
J gene: TRBJ2-2
clone size: few
D gene: .

CDR3 DNA: TGTGCCAGCAGTGACAGGTACAGGTCCTACGAGCAGTACTTC
CDR3 protein: CASSDRYRSYEQYF
V gene: TRBV28
J gene: TRBJ2-7
clone size: .
D gene: .

CDR3 DNA: TGTGCCAGCTCACCACTGCTGGGGAAGGAAGCCTACAATGAGCAGTTCTTC
CDR3 protein: CASSPLLGKEAYNEQFF
V gene: TRBV18
J gene: TRBJ2-1
clone size: .
D gene: .

CDR3 DNA: TGTGCCAGCACCTCTGGGGGCTCTGGGGCCAACGTCCTGACTTTC
CDR3 protein: CASTSGGSGANVLTF
V gene: TRBV6-1
J gene: TRBJ2-6
clone size: few
D gene: .

CDR3 DNA: TGTGCCAGCAGCTCCCAATTGACTAGCGGGGCTACGAACACCGGGGAGCTGTTTTTT
CDR3 protein: CASSSQLTSGATNTGELFF
V gene: TRBV5-4
J gene: TRBJ2-2
clone size: .
D gene: TRBD2

CDR3 DNA: TGTGCCAGCAGCTTAGATTTCCAGGGGGCCAAAAACATTCAGTACTTC
CDR3 protein: CASSLDFQGAKNIQYF
V gene: TRBV11-2
J gene: TRBJ2-4
clone size: .
D gene: .

CDR3 DNA: TGTGCCAGCAGACCAGACGGTTCTGCGGGCGAGCAGTACTTC
CDR3 protein: CASRPDGSAGEQYF
V gene: TRBV7-2
J gene: TRBJ2-7
clone size: .
D gene: .

CDR3 DNA: TGTGCCAGCAGTTTGGGGGTGTTTGGCTACACCTTC
CDR3 protein: CASSLGVFGYTF
V gene: TRBV28
J gene: TRBJ1-2
clone size: few
D gene: .

CDR3 DNA: TGTGCCAGCAGCTTAGGGCCTAGCGGGAGTAACAATGAGCAGTTCTTC
CDR3 protein: CASSLGPSGSNNEQFF
V gene: TRBV11-3
J gene: TRBJ2-1
clone size: few
D gene: TRBD2

CDR3 DNA: TGTGCCAGCAGCCAAAGGGCAGGGCGCTACACCTTC
CDR3 protein: CASSQRAGRYTF
V gene: TRBV12-3/TRBV12-4
J gene: TRBJ1-2
clone size: few
D gene: .

CDR3 DNA: TGCAGTGCTAGGTTGCTCCCTCACACTGAAGCTTTCTTT
CDR3 protein: CSARLLPHTEAFF
V gene: TRBV20-1
J gene: TRBJ1-1
clone size: .
D gene: .

CDR3 DNA: TGCGCCAGCAGTCGGACCTTCAATGAGCAGTTCTTC
CDR3 protein: CASSRTFNEQFF
V gene: TRBV5-1
J gene: TRBJ2-1
clone size: many
D gene: .

CDR3 DNA: TGCGCCAGCAGCTTGCGCGGGGAGTCCTACAATGAGCAGTTCTTC
CDR3 protein: CASSLRGESYNEQFF
V gene: TRBV5-1
J gene: TRBJ2-1
clone size: .
D gene: .

CDR3 DNA: TGTGCCAGCAGCTTTCCGAGGGTCGGGGCCCAGTACTTC
CDR3 protein: CASSFPRVGAQYF
V gene: TRBV7-9
J gene: TRBJ2-5
clone size: few
D gene: .

CDR3 DNA: TGTGCCAGCAGCTTAGGGAGGGGACTAGCGGGAGGTAACACCGGGGAGCTGTTTTTT
CDR3 protein: CASSLGRGLAGGNTGELFF
V gene: TRBV11-2
J gene: TRBJ2-2
clone size: .
D gene: TRBD2

CDR3 DNA: TGTGCCTTAATTCAGGGTAGGGTCACTGAAGCTTTCTTT
CDR3 protein: CALIQGRVTEAFF
V gene: TRBV30
J gene: TRBJ1-1
clone size: few
D gene: .

CDR3 DNA: TGCGCCAGCAGGGGGGGAGTGCCAACCACCGGGGAGCTGTTTTTT
CDR3 protein: CASRGGVPTTGELFF
V gene: TRBV5-1
J gene: TRBJ2-2
clone size: many
D gene: .

CDR3 DNA: TGTGCCAGCAGTTCGTTCAGGACAGGTCAAACCTCTGGGGCCAACGTCCTGACTTTC
CDR3 protein: CASSSFRTGQTSGANVLTF
V gene: TRBV27
J gene: TRBJ2-6
clone size: few
D gene: TRBD1

CDR3 DNA: TGTGCCAGCAGTGGGAAGACAGCTTCCTACGAGCAGTACTTC
CDR3 protein: CASSGKTASYEQYF
V gene: TRBV6-1
J gene: TRBJ2-7
clone size: .
D gene: .

CDR3 DNA: TGTGCCAGCAGCCGAATCTACGAGCAGTACTTC
CDR3 protein: CASSRIYEQYF
V gene: TRBV3-1
J gene: TRBJ2-7
clone size: many
D gene: .

CDR3 DNA: TGTGCCATCAGTGAACCGAGCGGGACCACCTACGAGCAGTACTTC
CDR3 protein: CAISEPSGTTYEQYF
V gene: TRBV10-3
J gene: TRBJ2-7
clone size: few
D gene: TRBD2

CDR3 DNA: TGTGCCAGCAGTTTTTCGGACAGGGAGTATGCAGATACGCAGTATTTT
CDR3 protein: CASSFSDREYADTQYF
V gene: TRBV12-3/TRBV12-4
J gene: TRBJ2-3
clone size: .
D gene: TRBD1